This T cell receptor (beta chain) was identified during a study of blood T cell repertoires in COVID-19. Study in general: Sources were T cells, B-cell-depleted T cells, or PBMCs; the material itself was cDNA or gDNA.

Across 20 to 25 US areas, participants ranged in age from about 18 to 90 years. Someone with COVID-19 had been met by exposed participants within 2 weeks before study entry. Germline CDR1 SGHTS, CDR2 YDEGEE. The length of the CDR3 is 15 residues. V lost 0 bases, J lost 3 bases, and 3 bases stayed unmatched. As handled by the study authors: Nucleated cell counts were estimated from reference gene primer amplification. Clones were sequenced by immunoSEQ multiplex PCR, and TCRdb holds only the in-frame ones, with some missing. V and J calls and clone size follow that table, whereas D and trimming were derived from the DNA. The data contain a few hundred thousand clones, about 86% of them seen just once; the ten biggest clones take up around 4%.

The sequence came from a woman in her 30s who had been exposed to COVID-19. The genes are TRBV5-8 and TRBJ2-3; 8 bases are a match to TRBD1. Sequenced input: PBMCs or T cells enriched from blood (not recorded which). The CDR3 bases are TGTGCCAGCAGCTTGGCCGGGACAGGTACAGATACGCAGTATTTT. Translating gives CASSLAGTGTDTQYF.